The next 20 T cell receptor beta chains were all read from a single sample in a study of blood T cell repertoires in COVID-19. Sequencing used immunoSEQ multiplex PCR; TCRdb keeps in-frame clones, though not all of them. The table shows tens of thousands of clones, with more than 70% occurring only once. The sequencing sample was made of peripheral blood. These receptors were collected from an older man with active COVID-19.

This clone was recorded a few times. V usage is TRBV11-1 and J usage is TRBJ2-5; D might be TRBD1 (5 bases). The germline V gene has CDR1 SGHAT and CDR2 FQDESV (reference sequence). V lost 4 bases to trimming and J lost 3 bases, with 12 bases between them. This CDR3 is 14 amino acids long. The CDR3, as DNA: TGTGCCAGCAGCTCCCGCCAGGGTAAAGAGACCCAGTACTTC. Translation gives CASSSRQGKETQYF.

The chain couples TRBV6-1 to TRBJ1-2; TRBD1 might be the D (6 bases). This CDR3 has 15 residues. Trimming took off 3 bases at V and 7 bases at J, with 18 bases between the two ends. Germline V gene data show CDR1 as MNHNS and CDR2 as SASEGT. The CDR3 sequence: CASSESSGTYSGYTF. The CDR3 nucleotides are TGTGCCAGCAGTGAGTCTTCCGGGACATATTCTGGCTACACCTTC.

J is TRBJ2-1 and V is TRBV28; perhaps TRBD2 as D (5 bases). Germline CDR1 reads MDHEN; CDR2 reads SYDVKM. Trimming pared 3 bases from V and 2 bases from J, leaving 11 bases between. The CDR3 runs to 15 residues. CDR3 region: CASSLETGAYNEQFF. CDR3 bases: TGTGCCAGCAGTTTGGAGACCGGGGCCTACAATGAGCAGTTCTTC.

This clone has a single count. The chain uses TRBV2 and TRBJ1-6; D not resolved. The CDR3 is 14 residues long. Germline loops: CDR1 SNHLY, CDR2 FYNNEI. V lost 3 bases, J lost 8 bases, and 11 bases lay in between. The chain's CDR3 is CASSDPILDSPLHF. The CDR3 nucleotides are TGTGCCAGCAGTGACCCTATTTTGGATTCACCCCTCCACTTT.

This chain uses TRBV18 with TRBJ2-3; possibly TRBD2 for D (6 bases). CDR1 and CDR2 from the germline V gene are KGHSH and LQKENI. This CDR3 spans 17 amino acids. Trimming stripped 2 bases from V and 2 bases from J, with 17 bases between. Here the CDR3 DNA reads TGTGCCAGCTCACCAAGTTTGTCCGGGAGAGACACAGATACGCAGTATTTT. It codes for CASSPSLSGRDTDTQYF.

This clone has only a few counts. The gene calls are TRBV28 and TRBJ1-2, with 9 bases that match TRBD1. Germline V gene lookup returns CDR1 MDHEN and CDR2 SYDVKM. This CDR3 contains 15 residues. With 5 bases clipped from V and 4 bases from J, the junction kept 8 bases outside the gene matches. The CDR3 protein is CASSNGPGQGYGYTF. The CDR3 region has the DNA TGTGCCAGCAGTAATGGCCCGGGACAGGGCTATGGCTACACCTTC.

V usage is TRBV5-5 and J usage is TRBJ1-2; the match to TRBD1 covers 9 bases. The ends lost 2 bases at V and 7 bases at J; junction bases unmatched: 6. The CDR3 is 14 amino acids. Germline CDR1 reads SGHKS; CDR2 reads YYEKEE (reference sequence). For the CDR3, the DNA is TGTGCCAGCAGCTTTGAGACAGGGGGTACTGGCTACACCTTC. Its translation: CASSFETGGTGYTF.

The chain has TRBV4-1 and TRBJ2-3; D perhaps matches TRBD2 (5 bases). The CDR3 is made up of 14 amino acids. V lost 3 bases to trimming and J lost 6 bases, with 13 bases between them. Germline V gives CDR1 MGHRA, CDR2 YSYEKL. This chain's CDR3 is CASSQGAAADTQYF. The CDR3 DNA reads as TGCGCCAGCAGCCAGGGAGCAGCGGCCGATACGCAGTATTTT.

The CDR3 protein is CASGTYSGGSEAFF. As DNA, the CDR3 is TGTGCTAGTGGTACCTACTCCGGGGGGAGTGAAGCTTTCTTT. V and J are TRBV12-5 and TRBJ1-1, with a tentative D call TRBD1 (5 bases). The V and J ends lost 5 bases and 7 bases respectively, with 17 bases between them. CDR1 and CDR2 (germline): LGHNT, FRNRAP. The CDR3 loop spans 14 amino acids. Supplemented by reference TRBV12-5 and TRBJ1-1, the full variable domain reads DARVTQTPRHKVTEMGQEVTMRCQPILGHNTVFWYRQTMMQGLELLAYFRNRAPLDDSGMPKDRFSAEMPDATLATLKIQPSEPRDSAVYFCASGTYSGGSEAFFGQGTRLTVV.

This clone came up a few times. This chain connects TRBV19 to TRBJ2-1; D ambiguous. CDR1 is LNHDA, CDR2 SQIVND, per germline (reference sequence). The CDR3 totals 16 residues. The V end was cut by 4 bases, the J end by 6 bases, with 19 bases between. The CDR3 DNA follows: TGTGCCAGTAGTACCCTTCTTGACTTGAGTCGCAATGAGCAGTTCTTC. Its protein product is CASSTLLDLSRNEQFF.

This sequence joins TRBV10-3 and TRBJ1-1; TRBD1 matches at 7 bases. Germline V lookup: CDR1 ENHRY, CDR2 SYGVKD. V dropped 3 bases and J dropped 5; count of bases not matched to a gene: 6. This CDR3 has 14 amino acids. The CDR3 region is CAISESGQKTEAFF. In DNA form, the CDR3 reads TGTGCCATCAGTGAATCGGGACAGAAAACTGAAGCTTTCTTT.

This chain connects TRBV28 to TRBJ1-3; 8 positions agree with TRBD1. Germline values: CDR1 MDHEN, CDR2 SYDVKM. The CDR3 length is 20 residues. Trimming cost V 5 bases and J 0 bases; bases outside gene matches: 18. CDR3 loop: CASSLPLWQGARSSGNTIYF. The CDR3 DNA follows: TGTGCCAGCAGTCTGCCTTTGTGGCAGGGGGCCCGCTCCTCTGGAAACACCATATATTTT.

The rearrangement links TRBV14 to TRBJ2-3; 8 bases match TRBD1. Germline assignment: CDR1 SGHDN and CDR2 FVKESK. The V segment lost 4 bases and the J segment 0 bases; nucleotides outside the gene matches: 12. CDR3 length: 18 amino acids. This CDR3 reads CASSLRDRLPPSTDTQYF. The CDR3 region has the DNA TGTGCCAGCAGCCTCCGGGACAGGTTACCACCTAGCACAGATACGCAGTATTTT.

V usage is TRBV6-6 and J usage is TRBJ1-5, with TRBD1 identical over 7 bases. Germline V lookup: CDR1 MNHNY, CDR2 SVGAGI (reference sequence). J gave up 5 bases and V 2 bases, and 3 bases lay outside the gene matches. CDR3 length: 14 residues. The CDR3 reads CASSYRQGDQPQHF. The CDR3 nucleotides read TGTGCCAGCAGTTACCGACAGGGAGATCAGCCCCAGCATTTT.

This chain links TRBV28 with TRBJ2-1; D is undetermined. This CDR3 spans 16 amino acids. Germline CDR1 reads MDHEN; CDR2 reads SYDVKM. Trimming removed 3 bases from V and 0 bases from J, with 12 bases in between. CDR3 in amino acids: CASSFTHRFSYNEQFF. The DNA for the CDR3 is TGTGCCAGCAGTTTCACCCACAGATTCTCCTACAATGAGCAGTTCTTC.

The V call is TRBV27, the J call TRBJ2-3; no definite D call. The germline V and J ends were trimmed by 2 bases and 2 bases, with 11 bases remaining between them. Germline V gives CDR1 MNHEY, CDR2 SMNVEV (reference sequence). This CDR3 is 15 amino acids long. This CDR3 reads CASSLQSEYTDTQYF. CDR3 nucleotide sequence: TGTGCCAGCAGTTTACAGAGCGAGTACACAGATACGCAGTATTTT.

This chain connects TRBV11-3 to TRBJ2-3; 12 bases are shared with TRBD2. The CDR3 spans 17 residues. CDR1 and CDR2 from the germline V gene are SGHNT and YENEEA. With V trimmed by 1 base and J by 3 bases, 5 bases remained unmatched. The CDR3 is CASSLGLAGGPTDTQYF. Written as DNA, the CDR3 is TGTGCCAGCAGCTTAGGCCTAGCGGGAGGGCCAACAGATACGCAGTATTTT.

V is TRBV10-1 and J is TRBJ2-5, with D perhaps TRBD2 (5 bases). The CDR3 extends over 14 amino acids. The V end was cut by 0 bases, the J end by 3 bases, with 8 bases between. The germline V gene encodes CDR1 WNHNN and CDR2 SYGVQD (reference sequence). The DNA of the CDR3 is TGCGCCAGCAGTGAGTCTCTCGGGAAAGAGACCCAGTACTTC. Its translation is CASSESLGKETQYF.

The DNA for the CDR3 is TGTGCCAGCAGTTTACCCCTTGGACAGGGGATAGAGACCCAGTACTTC. Its translation: CASSLPLGQGIETQYF. This chain links TRBV28 with TRBJ2-5, with 9 bases identical to TRBD1. With V trimmed by 2 bases and J by 4 bases, 8 bases remained unmatched. The CDR3 extends over 16 amino acids. Looked up from germline, CDR1 is MDHEN and CDR2 is SYDVKM.

The chain carries TRBV7-8 and TRBJ2-2, with 11 bases lining up with TRBD1. J lost 0 bases, V lost 6 bases, and 0 bases had no gene match. The CDR3 loop spans 15 amino acids. Per the germline V gene, CDR1 is SGHVS and CDR2 is FQNEAQ. Here the CDR3 reads CASRGQGANTGELFF. In DNA form, the CDR3 reads TGTGCCAGCAGGGGACAGGGGGCGAACACCGGGGAGCTGTTTTTT.